These 14 T cell receptor beta chains share one sample of origin, sequenced in a study of T cells in Graves' hyperthyroidism and ophthalmopathy. What was amplified from RNA transcripts were TCR beta CDR3 regions. An initial round of RT-PCR targeting the TCR CDR3 relied on the HTBI primer set. MiXCR, run by TCRdb on the multiplex PCR reads, gives a single entry per CDR3 protein. The table lists around 260,000 distinct CDR3 sequences, 25% to 30% of them singletons. Input material: blood. The receptors come from a man in his forties or fifties with Graves' hyperthyroidism that later progressed to Graves' ophthalmopathy.

This clonotype was observed at least ten times. The V gene is TRBV6-1, the J gene TRBJ2-5, with TRBD2 matching 7 bases. The CDR3 covers 13 residues. The V gene end was trimmed by 8 bases and the J gene end by 2 bases; junction bases not matched to a gene: 5. Looked up from germline, CDR1 is MNHNS and CDR2 is SASEGT. CDR3 in amino acids: CASSWEGQETQYF. The CDR3 DNA is TGTGCCAGCTCCTGGGAGGGTCAAGAGACCCAGTACTTC.

This clonotype was picked up many times. The chain is built from TRBV24-1 and TRBJ2-7, with 10 bases matching TRBD2. V gave up 5 bases and J gave up 6 bases; unmatched junction bases: 6. Germline V gene sequence: CDR1 KGHDR, CDR2 SFDVKD. The CDR3 length is 14 residues. The CDR3 region is CATSGTSGNGEQYF. CDR3 coding DNA: TGTGCCACCAGTGGTACTAGCGGGAACGGCGAGCAGTACTTC.

The count of this clonotype is one. This chain links TRBV28 with TRBJ1-3; D gene unclear. Germline assignment: CDR1 MDHEN and CDR2 SYDVKM. The CDR3 consists of 13 residues. The ends were cut back, 10 bases at V and 0 bases at J, with 10 bases in the middle. Here the CDR3 reads CAIAGSSGNTIYF. The CDR3 coding sequence is TGTGCCATCGCTGGGAGCTCTGGAAACACCATATATTTT.

For this clonotype: One end of the junction does not line up with germline, which may come from a read error. Here the CDR3 reads CASSESMGEAVEF. CDR3 bases: TGCGCCAGCAGTGAGTCGATGGGGGAGGCCGTGGAGTTC. The rearrangement links TRBV10-2 to TRBJ2-7; perhaps TRBD2 as D (6 bases). CDR1 and CDR2 (germline): WSHSY, SAAADI. The CDR3 runs 13 residues.

The chain has TRBV29-1 and TRBJ1-2, with 9 bases matching TRBD1. This CDR3 comprises 16 residues. Germline V gene data show CDR1 as SQVTM and CDR2 as ANQGSEA. V trimming: 6 bases; J trimming: 8 bases; junction bases outside the gene matches: 19. The CDR3 nucleotides read TGCAGCGTCGGCTATCCCGGGACAGGGAAGAAACGCGGCTACACCTTC. It encodes CSVGYPGTGKKRGYTF.

This chain links TRBV12-3 or TRBV12-4 with TRBJ2-7; a possible D gene is TRBD2 (5 bases). Between the trimmed V and J ends, which lost 5 bases and 6 bases, there was a span of 14 bases. The CDR3 runs 13 residues. DNA of the CDR3: TGTGCCAGCAGTCCCAACGAGGGCCTCGAGCAGTACTTC. Translated: CASSPNEGLEQYF.

The rearrangement uses TRBV6-2 or TRBV6-3 and TRBJ1-1; a possible D gene is TRBD1 (5 bases). The length of the CDR3 is 14 residues. Germline CDR1 MNHEY, CDR2 SVGEGT. Trimming removed 7 bases from V and 3 bases from J, with 15 bases in between. The CDR3 DNA is TGTGCCAGCATGGTCTCTGGGGGGTACACTGAAGCTTTCTTT. Amino acids: CASMVSGGYTEAFF.

At least ten counts were recorded for this clonotype. This chain links TRBV20-1 with TRBJ2-7; 7 positions match TRBD1. The CDR3 consists of 13 residues. Germline-derived CDR1 and CDR2 are DFQATT and SNEGSKA (reference sequence). Germline trimming cut 4 bases from V and 2 bases from J; bases unmatched to any gene: 5. Here the CDR3 reads CSATGTATYEQYF. DNA of the CDR3: TGCAGTGCTACAGGGACAGCTACCTACGAGCAGTACTTC.

This clonotype came up many times. The genes are TRBV7-6 and TRBJ1-1, with D tentatively TRBD1 (6 bases). V gave up 2 bases and J gave up 4 bases, with 20 bases separating them. The CDR3 runs to 17 residues. Germline lookup yields CDR1 SGHVS and CDR2 FNYEAQ. CDR3 nucleotide sequence: TGTGCCAGCAGCTTATTCGGGAGAACAGGGCCGGGCACTGAAGCTTTCTTT. It codes for CASSLFGRTGPGTEAFF.

This clonotype has ten or more counts. The CDR3 DNA sequence: TGTGCCAGCAGTTTGAGAGCCCTCGAGCAGTACTTC. This sequence encodes CASSLRALEQYF. The genes are TRBV12-3 or TRBV12-4 and TRBJ2-7, with D unresolved. The CDR3 spans 12 residues. V was clipped by 3 bases and J by 6 bases, with 9 bases between them.

Ten or more counts support this clonotype. V gene TRBV19 combines with J gene TRBJ2-7; D might be TRBD1 or TRBD2, each matching 5 bases. Per germline, CDR1 LNHDA and CDR2 SQIVND (reference sequence). This CDR3 spans 16 amino acids. The ends were cut back, 3 bases at V and 2 bases at J, with 17 bases in the middle. The CDR3 coding sequence is TGTGCCAGTAGTATCAGATCCGGGACCCCGACCTACGAGCAGTACTTC. This sequence encodes CASSIRSGTPTYEQYF.

This clonotype was picked up many times. The J gene is TRBJ1-1, the V gene TRBV10-1; no firm D call. V was pared by 0 bases and J by 1 base, with 9 bases between. The germline V gene has CDR1 WNHNN and CDR2 SYGVQD (reference sequence). The CDR3 is 15 residues long. CDR3: CASSESTRGNTEAFF. The CDR3 coding sequence is TGCGCCAGCAGTGAGTCGACTCGGGGGAACACTGAAGCTTTCTTT.

This clonotype has ten or more counts. The CDR3 nucleotides read TGTGCCAGTAGTATCCCCAGGGGGCCTAGCAAAAACATTCAGTACTTC. It specifies CASSIPRGPSKNIQYF. The rearrangement joins TRBV19 to TRBJ2-4; 8 bases align to TRBD1. CDR3 length: 16 amino acids. The germline CDR1 and CDR2 sequences are LNHDA and SQIVND (reference sequence). Unmatched junction bases numbered 7, after V lost 3 bases and J lost 3 bases. The whole variable domain, filled in from reference TRBV19 and TRBJ2-4, reads DGGITQSPKYLFRKEGQNVTLSCEQNLNHDAMYWYRQDPGQGLRLIYYSQIVNDFQKGDIAEGYSVSREKKESFPLTVTSAQKNPTAFYLCASSIPRGPSKNIQYFGAGTRLSVL.

This clonotype has ten or more counts. The chain links TRBV12-5 to TRBJ2-7; D is unresolved. V lost 7 bases to trimming and J lost 2 bases, with 6 bases between them. Looked up from germline, CDR1 is LGHNT and CDR2 is FRNRAP. The CDR3 sequence is 11 residues long. The CDR3 region has the DNA TGTGCTAGTGACCCGGCCTACGAGCAGTACTTC. Protein product: CASDPAYEQYF.